This TCR beta chain originates from a study of regulatory T cells in long-lasting Graves disease. Study overall: Antithyroid drugs had been taken under 3 months by newly diagnosed Graves' patients.

According to the study, TCR beta libraries were built with iRepertoire HTBI primers and CDR3-region Arm-PCR. Via MiXCR, TCRdb re-called the multiplex PCR reads, giving one row per CDR3 protein. The sample includes 300,000 to 400,000 distinct CDR3 sequences, approximately 16% of them seen just once. This sample's time point: newly diagnosed GD, antithyroid drugs for less than 3 months. PBMC-extracted RNA yielded the TCR library. The diagnosis of Graves' disease used American Thyroid Association guidelines. From each patient, around 8.9 milliliters of peripheral blood was drawn and collected into an EDTA anticoagulant tube. This sample also belongs to another study, concerning T cells in Graves' hyperthyroidism and ophthalmopathy.

This receptor was identified in a man between 40 and 49 years old with Graves disease. The sample consisted of peripheral blood mononuclear cells (PBMCs), taken at new diagnosis, from a patient treated with antithyroid drugs.

The CDR3 DNA is TGCAGTGCCCGACGGGGGGACGCGGGCAATGAGCAGTTCTTC. It is translated as CSARRGDAGNEQFF. This chain joins TRBV20-1 and TRBJ2-1; 7 bases fit TRBD2. The CDR3 is 14 residues long. The germline V gene has CDR1 DFQATT and CDR2 SNEGSKA (reference sequence). The V gene end was trimmed by 6 bases and the J gene end by 6 bases; junction bases not matched to a gene: 11.